Below are 28 T cell receptor beta chains sequenced from a single sample in a study of cytomegalovirus exposure and HLA in healthy donors (dated by TCRdb to the late 2010s). The library was built by means of the immunoSEQ multiplex PCR assay. For the multiplex PCR, a mixture combining 60 forward primers for TCR Vbeta segments and 13 reverse primers for TCR Jbeta segments was used. TCRdb stores this immuneACCESS table with in-frame sequences only. Part of the clones is absent; in the studies checked, under half of the shortfall reflects unresolved V genes, and no reason is known for the rest. The sample profile shows about 86,000 clones; around 70% of them were found once. The ten most abundant clones make up 6% to 8% of the sample. Material: PBMCs. The source is a woman between 50 and 59 years old in good health and CMV-seropositive.

The chain links TRBV30 to TRBJ1-5; TRBD1 is a possible D gene (5 bases). The V end lost 1 base, the J end lost 3 bases, and 16 bases lay between the germline ends. This CDR3 is built from 16 residues. Germline-derived CDR1 and CDR2 are GTSNPN and SVGIG (reference sequence). CDR3 amino acids: CAWSEETALDNQPQHF. The CDR3 nucleotides are TGTGCCTGGAGTGAAGAGACAGCTCTAGACAATCAGCCCCAGCATTTT.

J is TRBJ2-3 and V is TRBV6-6, with TRBD2 matching over 11 bases. Trimming at V came to 4 bases and at J to 3 bases, leaving 6 bases not matched to a gene. Germline V gene data show CDR1 as MNHNY and CDR2 as SVGAGI (reference sequence). CDR3 length: 16 residues. Here the CDR3 reads CASSLYSGRGTDTQYF. The CDR3 region has the DNA TGTGCCAGCAGTTTGTATAGCGGGAGGGGTACAGATACGCAGTATTTT.

There are a few counts of this clone. The V gene is TRBV11-2, the J gene TRBJ2-1; 7 nucleotides align to TRBD2. V was pared by 4 bases and J by 0 bases, with 9 bases of the junction left unmatched. This CDR3 is built from 17 residues. Germline CDR1 reads SGHAT; CDR2 reads FQNNGV. CDR3 protein: CASSSLGAGSSYNEQFF. CDR3 nucleotides: TGTGCCAGCAGCTCCCTTGGAGCGGGGAGCTCCTACAATGAGCAGTTCTTC.

The chain is built from TRBV15 and TRBJ1-4; D perhaps matches TRBD1 (6 bases). Deletions cut 0 bases from V and 7 bases from J, with 21 bases between. The germline CDR1 and CDR2 sequences are LNHNV and YYDKDF (reference sequence). This CDR3 has 18 amino acids. CDR3 amino acids: CATSRDFKSAGAVEKLFF. The CDR3 DNA sequence: TGTGCCACCAGCAGAGATTTCAAGTCGGCAGGGGCCGTTGAAAAACTGTTTTTT.

This clone was seen more than once but under ten times. The V gene is TRBV28, the J gene TRBJ1-5; no reliable D call. Trimming took off 7 bases at V and 2 bases at J, with 15 bases between the two ends. This CDR3 comprises 15 residues. Germline V gene data show CDR1 as MDHEN and CDR2 as SYDVKM. CDR3 region: CASTLSLSGNQPQHF. The CDR3 DNA sequence: TGTGCCAGCACTTTGAGCCTGTCGGGCAATCAGCCCCAGCATTTT.

V gene TRBV5-5 combines with J gene TRBJ1-1; D unresolved. The CDR3 spans 15 residues. Germline CDR1 and CDR2: SGHKS and YYEKEE (reference sequence). V lost 1 base to trimming and J lost 3 bases, with 13 bases between them. The CDR3: CASSLSQTYYTEAFF. In DNA form, the CDR3 reads TGTGCCAGCAGCTTGTCGCAGACATACTACACTGAAGCTTTCTTT.

This sequence joins TRBV6-5 and TRBJ2-7, with 11 bases aligning to TRBD2. The CDR3 has 15 amino acids. Germline-derived CDR1 and CDR2 are MNHEY and SVGAGI. V dropped 0 bases and J dropped 2; count of bases not matched to a gene: 0. The chain's CDR3 is CASSYSTSGTYEQYF. The CDR3 nucleotides are TGTGCCAGCAGTTACTCGACTAGCGGGACCTACGAGCAGTACTTC.

This clone is labeled as medium-sized. The chain employs TRBV15 and TRBJ1-4, with D possibly TRBD1 on 6 matching bases. The CDR3 is 16 residues long. Germline CDR1 LNHNV, CDR2 YYDKDF (reference sequence). V shed 3 bases and J shed 4 bases, with 15 bases lying between them. The CDR3 sequence: CATSSDEGGLNEKLFF. In DNA form, the CDR3 reads TGTGCCACCAGCAGCGACGAAGGGGGTCTTAATGAAAAACTGTTTTTT.

In its sample, this clone was seen a few times. The chain is built from TRBV29-1 and TRBJ2-3, with 11 bases identical to TRBD1. Germline V gene sequence: CDR1 SQVTM, CDR2 ANQGSEA. Trimming at V came to 6 bases and at J to 0 bases, leaving 2 bases not matched to a gene. The CDR3 is 14 amino acids. The chain's CDR3 is CSVGTGGSTDTQYF. Here the CDR3 DNA reads TGCAGCGTCGGGACAGGGGGAAGCACAGATACGCAGTATTTT.

This chain connects TRBV6-5 to TRBJ1-1, with 7 bases matching TRBD1. Germline-derived CDR1 and CDR2 are MNHEY and SVGAGI. The CDR3 is 13 amino acids. Germline trimming cut 6 bases from V and 11 bases from J; bases unmatched to any gene: 12. The CDR3 bases are TGTGCCAGCAGCCCCTTGACAGGGTATAGGGCTTTCTTT. Translation gives CASSPLTGYRAFF.

The rearrangement joins TRBV27 to TRBJ2-5; D possibly corresponds to TRBD1 (5 bases). CDR3 length: 14 amino acids. Trimming left V 4 bases short and J 5 bases short, with 14 bases between. The germline CDR1 and CDR2 sequences are MNHEY and SMNVEV (reference sequence). The chain's CDR3 is CASSSTATQETQYF. CDR3 nucleotide sequence: TGTGCCAGCAGTTCGACAGCGACGCAGGAGACCCAGTACTTC.

V is TRBV7-6 and J is TRBJ2-6, with D tentatively TRBD1 (6 bases). The V and J ends lost 5 bases and 7 bases respectively, with 9 bases between them. This CDR3 region has 13 residues. In germline, CDR1 is SGHVS, CDR2 FNYEAQ. CDR3 in amino acids: CASSRQEANVLTF. As DNA, the CDR3 is TGTGCCAGCAGCCGACAGGAAGCCAACGTCCTGACTTTC.

This chain connects TRBV9 to TRBJ2-5; 10 bases map to TRBD2. Germline lookup yields CDR1 SGDLS and CDR2 YYNGEE. This CDR3 is 15 amino acids long. The ends lost 2 bases at V and 4 bases at J; junction bases unmatched: 5. CDR3 in DNA: TGTGCCAGCAGCGTTGGACTAGCGGTTGGAGAGACCCAGTACTTC. This gives the protein CASSVGLAVGETQYF.

J is TRBJ1-5 and V is TRBV7-2, with 11 bases fitting TRBD1. Trimming cost V 6 bases and J 8 bases; bases outside gene matches: 9. Germline V lookup: CDR1 SGHTA, CDR2 FQGNSA. This CDR3 spans 15 amino acids. In nucleotides, the CDR3 is TGTGCCAGCAGATGGACAGGGGGCTCCTTAGAGCCCCAGCATTTT. Protein: CASRWTGGSLEPQHF.

The chain joins TRBV6-5 to TRBJ2-1; D is undetermined. The V gene's germline CDR1 is MNHEY and CDR2 SVGAGI. The CDR3 runs 11 residues. V gave up 1 base and J gave up 10 bases, with 5 bases separating them. The chain's CDR3 is CASSYLREQFF. The CDR3 region has the DNA TGTGCCAGCAGTTACTTGCGGGAGCAGTTCTTC.

This sequence joins TRBV9 and TRBJ2-3; TRBD2 is a possible D gene (5 bases). Per the germline V gene, CDR1 is SGDLS and CDR2 is YYNGEE. This CDR3 has 14 residues. V lost 0 bases, J lost 0 bases, and 5 bases lay in between. The CDR3 is CASSVGRSTDTQYF. The DNA for the CDR3 is TGTGCCAGCAGCGTAGGGAGGAGCACAGATACGCAGTATTTT.

The chain uses TRBV28 and TRBJ2-1; 12 bases match TRBD2. Looked up from germline, CDR1 is MDHEN and CDR2 is SYDVKM. The J segment lost 8 bases and the V segment lost 1 base, leaving 12 bases of the junction unmatched. CDR3 length: 18 residues. The CDR3 nucleotides are TGTGCCAGCAGTTTATTACCCTGGACTAGCGGGATGCGGTATGAGCAGTTCTTC. Translation gives CASSLLPWTSGMRYEQFF.

This chain's CDR3 is CASRTSGSTDTQYF. The CDR3 DNA follows: TGTGCCAGCCGGACTAGCGGAAGCACAGATACGCAGTATTTT. This rearrangement joins TRBV18 to TRBJ2-3, with 10 bases aligning to TRBD2. V was pared by 8 bases and J by 0 bases, with 2 bases of the junction left unmatched. The CDR3 is made up of 14 amino acids. Germline assignment: CDR1 KGHSH and CDR2 LQKENI. Together with reference TRBV18 and TRBJ2-3, the CDR3 gives the full variable domain: NAGVMQNPRHLVRRRGQEARLRCSPMKGHSHVYWYRQLPEEGLKFMVYLQKENIIDESGMPKERFSAEFPKEGPSILRIQQVVRGDSAAYFCASRTSGSTDTQYFGPGTRLTVL.

The rearrangement links TRBV30 to TRBJ2-7; TRBD1 might be the D (6 bases). CDR1 and CDR2 (germline): GTSNPN, SVGIG (reference sequence). The CDR3 totals 12 residues. Trimming shortened V by 3 bases and J by 4 bases, and 10 bases separated the two germline ends. CDR3 DNA: TGTGCCTGGAGGACAGGTGATTACGAGCAGTACTTC. It yields the protein CAWRTGDYEQYF. The variable domain in full, completed from reference TRBV30 and TRBJ2-7, reads SQTIHQWPATLVQPVGSPLSLECTVEGTSNPNLYWYRQAAGRGLQLLFYSVGIGQISSEVPQNLSASRPQDRQFILSSKKLLLSDSGFYLCAWRTGDYEQYFGPGTRLTVT.

This clone was observed many times. The chain is built from TRBV5-1 and TRBJ1-4, with 8 bases lining up with TRBD1. The CDR3 is made up of 14 amino acids. The germline gives CDR1 SGHRS, CDR2 YFSETQ. V lost 4 bases, J lost 12 bases, and 11 bases stayed unmatched. CDR3 sequence reads: CASSPGFRGRQLFF. The CDR3, as DNA: TGCGCCAGCAGCCCCGGATTCAGGGGGCGGCAACTGTTTTTT.

V and J are TRBV19 and TRBJ2-7; TRBD2 matches 13 bases. V was clipped by 5 bases and J by 12 bases; unmatched bases: 7. The CDR3 length is 13 residues. Germline values: CDR1 LNHDA, CDR2 SQIVND (reference sequence). CDR3 sequence reads: CASSAGLAGEVYF. The CDR3 DNA is TGTGCCAGTAGTGCTGGACTAGCGGGAGAGGTGTACTTC.

This rearrangement joins TRBV2 to TRBJ1-5; 8 bases match TRBD1. From germline, CDR1 is SNHLY and CDR2 FYNNEI. This CDR3 is built from 13 residues. Trimming removed 6 bases from V and 5 bases from J; junction bases left unmatched: 3. The CDR3 DNA reads as TGTGCCAGCAGGGAGACAGGGGATCAGCCCCAGCATTTT. This translates into CASRETGDQPQHF.

This chain connects TRBV27 to TRBJ2-7; 13 bases map to TRBD2. This CDR3 comprises 16 residues. The germline gives CDR1 MNHEY, CDR2 SMNVEV (reference sequence). The V and J ends lost 2 bases and 4 bases, in that order; junction bases with no gene match: 5. The CDR3 region is CASSLGGTSGIYEQYF. As DNA, the CDR3 is TGTGCCAGCAGTTTAGGTGGGACTAGCGGGATTTACGAGCAGTACTTC.

The V gene is TRBV27, the J gene TRBJ2-3; 8 positions match TRBD2. Losses at the gene ends were 3 bases for V and 7 bases for J; bases not matched to a gene: 6. This CDR3 spans 14 amino acids. Germline V gene data show CDR1 as MNHEY and CDR2 as SMNVEV (reference sequence). Written as DNA, the CDR3 is TGTGCCAGCAGTTTCCGGGAGGGATCGAATACGCAGTATTTT. It encodes CASSFREGSNTQYF.

The sample holds one count of this clone. The rearrangement joins TRBV27 to TRBJ2-2; possibly TRBD2 for D (5 bases). The length of the CDR3 is 14 residues. Germline V gene sequence: CDR1 MNHEY, CDR2 SMNVEV (reference sequence). V shed 6 bases and J shed 4 bases, with 12 bases lying between them. CDR3: CASRLGVGTGELFF. The CDR3 DNA reads TGTGCCAGCAGGCTCGGGGTTGGCACCGGGGAGCTGTTTTTT.

The gene calls are TRBV6-5 and TRBJ1-2; 7 positions match TRBD1. CDR3 size: 16 residues. V shed 0 bases and J 2 bases; nucleotides not matched to a gene: 6. CDR1 is MNHEY and CDR2 is SVGAGI in the germline V gene. CDR3 sequence: CASSYSIRGGNYGYTF. The CDR3 DNA sequence: TGTGCCAGCAGTTACTCGATTCGAGGGGGCAACTATGGCTACACCTTC.

This chain links TRBV14 with TRBJ2-7; the D is unclear. This CDR3 region has 15 residues. Deletions cut 4 bases from V and 1 base from J, with 14 bases between. Germline CDR1 is SGHDN and CDR2 is FVKESK. For the CDR3, the DNA is TGTGCCAGCAGCCCTGGGTCAGCGCATTCCTACGAGCAGTACTTC. This codes for CASSPGSAHSYEQYF.

The chain combines TRBV6-1 with TRBJ2-7; D is perhaps TRBD2 (6 bases). The germline V and J ends were trimmed by 3 bases and 3 bases, with 15 bases remaining between them. The germline CDR1 and CDR2 sequences are MNHNS and SASEGT. This CDR3 spans 15 amino acids. The CDR3 sequence is CASSEWGTPNYEQYF. CDR3 in DNA: TGTGCCAGCAGTGAGTGGGGGACTCCGAACTACGAGCAGTACTTC.